This T cell receptor (beta chain) comes out of a study of T cell responses to AZD1222 COVID-19 vaccine. Only in-frame clones appear in the TCRdb table, and some are missing; sequencing was by immunoSEQ multiplex PCR. The table includes approximately 110,000 clones, around nine tenths detected once. This TCR was recovered from an adult in good health. Sequenced material: peripheral blood, taken on day 0 of AZD1222 vaccination.

CDR3 coding DNA: TGTGCCAGCAGCTTTCGGAGGGGGGAAAATGGCTACACCTTC. It codes for CASSFRRGENGYTF. The chain links TRBV5-6 to TRBJ1-2; D is perhaps TRBD1 (6 bases). Trimming took off 2 bases at V and 6 bases at J, with 14 bases between the two ends. Germline CDR1 reads SGHDT; CDR2 reads YYEEEE. The CDR3 loop spans 14 amino acids.